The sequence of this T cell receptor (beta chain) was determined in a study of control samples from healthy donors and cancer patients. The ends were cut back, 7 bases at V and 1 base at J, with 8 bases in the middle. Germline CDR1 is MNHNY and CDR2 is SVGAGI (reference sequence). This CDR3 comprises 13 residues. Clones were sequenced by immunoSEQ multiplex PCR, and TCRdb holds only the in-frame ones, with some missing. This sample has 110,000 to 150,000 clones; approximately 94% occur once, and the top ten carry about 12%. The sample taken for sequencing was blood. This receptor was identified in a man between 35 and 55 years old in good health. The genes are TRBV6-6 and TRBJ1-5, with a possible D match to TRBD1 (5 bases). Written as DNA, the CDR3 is TGTGCCAGCACCCGGGGGAGCAATCAGCCCCAGCATTTT. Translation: CASTRGSNQPQHF.